The source of this T cell receptor beta chain is a study of T cell repertoires in cytomegalovirus infection. Study details: Peptides in the study included HLA-C-restricted and HLA-B-restricted CMV epitopes. Public TCR beta signatures indicated both CMV infection and matching HLA type.

With regard to this clonotype: What it binds is not known.

Study-level points and caveats: It was HLA-C-restricted CMV-specific TCR beta clonotypes that dominated the response ex vivo. Identification of carriers of CMV plus the relevant HLA was achieved through cumulative public TCR beta family frequency.

Germline V CDR1 and CDR2: SEHNR, FQNEAQ (reference sequence). There are 15 residues in the CDR3. Trimming at V came to 5 bases and at J to 7 bases, leaving 10 bases not matched to a gene. TCRdb itself ran the reads through MiXCR, one entry per CDR3 protein. The table lists roughly 700,000 distinct CDR3 sequences, roughly 33% of them singletons. The sequence was collected from a human donor in good health (CMV status not recorded). Some clones in this sample may be carry-over from other donors' samples. The source was cultured PBMCs, collected from culture after CMV antigen stimulation. J is TRBJ2-1 and V is TRBV7-9; TRBD2 agrees at 8 bases. The CDR3 bases are TGTGCCAGCAGCCGGACCGGGACTAGATCAAATGAGCAGTTCTTC. It specifies CASSRTGTRSNEQFF.